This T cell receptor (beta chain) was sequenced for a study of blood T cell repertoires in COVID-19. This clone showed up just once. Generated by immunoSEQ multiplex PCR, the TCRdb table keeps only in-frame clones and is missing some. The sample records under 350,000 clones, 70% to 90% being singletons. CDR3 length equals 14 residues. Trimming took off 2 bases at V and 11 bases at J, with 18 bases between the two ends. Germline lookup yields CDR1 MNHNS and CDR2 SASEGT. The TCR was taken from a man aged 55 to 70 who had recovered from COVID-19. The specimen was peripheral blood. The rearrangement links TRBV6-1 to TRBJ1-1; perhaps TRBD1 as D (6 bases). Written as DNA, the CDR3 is TGTGCCAGCAGTGAATGGGGGAGGGGGGTAATGGCTTTCTTT. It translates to CASSEWGRGVMAFF.